The count of the clone carrying this T cell receptor beta chain is one. No antigen is known for it. The data belong to a study of T cells in localized non-small cell lung cancer. The study, taken as a whole, reports: Out of the top 100 tumor clones, a median 57 were seen in adjacent lung. Only one tumor region went through sequencing, so heterogeneity may still be there.

Profiled with immunoSEQ multiplex PCR; TCRdb holds only in-frame clones, not every one. The data show just under 35,000 clones, with under 95% seen just once and about 12% held by the top ten. Germline assignment: CDR1 MNHEY and CDR2 SMNVEV (reference sequence). Trimming at V came to 2 bases and at J to 5 bases, leaving 7 bases not matched to a gene. CDR3 length equals 16 residues. The specimen comprised peripheral blood mononuclear cells, sampled before any cancer treatment. The rearrangement uses TRBV27 and TRBJ2-1; 9 bases are a match to TRBD2. This receptor was obtained from a female donor older than 55 with stage II lung adenocarcinoma. The CDR3 nucleotides read TGTGCCAGCAGTTTAAATTGGCGGGGGGGACACAATGAGCAGTTCTTC. Encoded protein: CASSLNWRGGHNEQFF.